This T cell receptor (beta chain) was profiled in a study of blood T cell repertoires in COVID-19. Background on the study: Nucleic acid was either cDNA or gDNA, and it came from T cells, B-cell-depleted T cells, or PBMCs.

The germline V gene has CDR1 SGHRS and CDR2 YFSETQ. V was pared by 4 bases and J by 2 bases, with 4 bases of the junction left unmatched. The CDR3 spans 14 residues. Patients from Seattle were sampled longitudinally, starting during active infection. Clones were sequenced by immunoSEQ multiplex PCR, and TCRdb holds only the in-frame ones, with some missing. The table lists some 250,000 clones, 85% to 90% of them singletons. Source material: peripheral blood. The origin of this receptor is a woman under 40 with COVID-19, enrolled during active disease. The chain couples TRBV5-1 to TRBJ2-3; 7 bases align to TRBD1. DNA for the CDR3: TGCGCCAGCAGCCCGGGACAGCTCACAGATACGCAGTATTTT. It codes for CASSPGQLTDTQYF.